A selection of T cell receptor beta chains follows, all from one sample in a study of cytomegalovirus exposure and HLA in healthy donors. This table comes from immunoSEQ multiplex PCR, and its TCRdb copy is limited to in-frame clones, with some not included. This sample has 150,000 or so clones, with roughly 80% found just once. Sequences were obtained from PBMCs. The receptors originated from a man between 18 and 35 years old in good health and CMV-seronegative. Both conserved end residues are part of each CDR3. Fields, in order: CDR3 length, J gene, V gene, D gene, clone size, CDR3 protein, CDR3 DNA. A D gene is named only where the DNA matches it firmly. Clone size is stated in some rows and not others, as once, few, many or a class when expanded.

16,TRBJ2-1,TRBV7-9,TRBD1,-,CASSSLTGRNPNEQFF,TGTGCCAGCAGCTCATTGACAGGGAGAAATCCTAATGAGCAGTTCTTC
14,TRBJ2-4,TRBV7-2,-,-,CASSEGLAKNIQYF,TGTGCCAGCAGCGAGGGACTAGCCAAAAACATTCAGTACTTC
15,TRBJ1-1,TRBV7-9,TRBD1,few,CASSLLGGTETEAFF,TGTGCCAGCAGCTTATTAGGGGGCACGGAAACTGAAGCTTTCTTT
13,TRBJ1-5,TRBV6-4,-,-,CASSTDRNQPQHF,TGTGCCAGCAGTACGGACAGAAATCAGCCCCAGCATTTT
17,TRBJ1-4,TRBV27,TRBD1,-,CASSFRDRGILNEKLFF,TGTGCCAGCAGTTTCCGGGACAGGGGGATCCTAAATGAAAAACTGTTTTTT
15,TRBJ2-1,TRBV7-9,TRBD2,-,CSSSPRASGGVVQFF,TGTTCCAGCTCCCCCCGCGCTAGCGGGGGGGTCGTGCAGTTCTTC
14,TRBJ2-7,TRBV6-5,TRBD2,-,CASSRLAGSYEQYF,TGTGCCAGCAGTAGACTAGCGGGCTCCTACGAGCAGTACTTC
13,TRBJ1-5,TRBV28,-,-,CASSWADNQPQHF,TGTGCCAGCAGTTGGGCAGACAATCAGCCCCAGCATTTT
13,TRBJ2-7,TRBV7-3,-,-,CAREGLRSYEQYF,TGTGCCAGGGAGGGTCTGCGGTCCTACGAGCAGTACTTC
15,TRBJ2-5,TRBV13,-,-,CASSPRGFGQETQYF,TGTGCCAGCAGCCCTAGGGGTTTTGGCCAAGAGACCCAGTACTTC
12,TRBJ1-4,TRBV7-9,-,-,CASSGSNEKLFF,TGTGCCAGCTCGGGTTCTAATGAAAAACTGTTTTTT
15,TRBJ2-3,TRBV5-5,-,-,CASSLGRVSTDTQYF,TGTGCCAGCAGCTTGGGGCGGGTTAGCACAGATACGCAGTATTTT
17,TRBJ2-2,TRBV28,TRBD1,-,CASSPGQGPPNTGELFF,TGTGCCAGCAGCCCGGGACAGGGGCCTCCGAACACCGGGGAGCTGTTTTTT
16,TRBJ2-5,TRBV14,-,-,CASSPGLTVNQETQYF,TGTGCCAGCAGCCCTGGGTTAACAGTGAACCAAGAGACCCAGTACTTC
16,TRBJ2-7,TRBV5-6,-,-,CASSSSRGTEGYEQYF,TGTGCCAGCAGCAGCTCTCGGGGGACTGAAGGCTACGAGCAGTACTTC
14,TRBJ1-2,TRBV7-9,-,-,CASSLRGFNYGYTF,TGTGCCAGCAGCTTACGGGGTTTTAACTATGGCTACACCTTC
18,TRBJ2-5,TRBV2,TRBD2,-,CASSEAQMLRGAWETQYF,TGTGCCAGCAGTGAAGCTCAGATGCTGCGGGGGGCTTGGGAGACCCAGTACTTC
14,TRBJ1-1,TRBV19,TRBD1,-,CASSMGQGAQVAFF,TGTGCCAGTAGTATGGGACAGGGGGCGCAGGTAGCTTTCTTT
14,TRBJ1-6,TRBV5-1,-,few,CASSLLLRDSPLHF,TGCGCCAGCAGCTTGCTCCTGAGGGATTCACCCCTCCACTTT
15,TRBJ1-4,TRBV28,-,once,CASSLGGSRSEKLFF,TGTGCCAGCAGTTTGGGAGGGTCTAGATCTGAAAAACTGTTTTTT
14,TRBJ2-7,TRBV19,TRBD1,-,CASSSRDSPYEQYF,TGTGCCAGTAGCAGCCGGGACAGCCCCTACGAGCAGTACTTC
15,TRBJ2-1,TRBV6-1,TRBD2,once,CASMRERGPYNEQFF,TGTGCCAGCATGCGGGAGCGGGGGCCTTACAATGAGCAGTTCTTC
14,TRBJ2-3,TRBV19,TRBD1,-,CASNPDRGTDTQYF,TGTGCCAGTAACCCCGACAGGGGCACAGATACGCAGTATTTT
16,TRBJ2-3,TRBV7-8,-,-,CASSLGTGLFADTQYF,TGTGCCAGCAGCTTAGGTACAGGGCTTTTCGCAGATACGCAGTATTTT
13,TRBJ1-2,TRBV18,TRBD1,-,CASSRTGARGYTF,TGTGCCAGCTCCCGAACAGGGGCTAGGGGCTACACCTTC
14,TRBJ2-7,TRBV6-5,-,-,CASSYSNPRDEQYF,TGTGCCAGCAGTTACTCCAATCCCCGGGACGAGCAGTACTTC
15,TRBJ1-2,TRBV28,-,-,CASGGGASVNYGYTF,TGTGCCAGCGGAGGGGGGGCGTCCGTCAACTATGGCTACACCTTC
15,TRBJ1-4,TRBV9,TRBD1,-,CASSPPGTENEKLFF,TGTGCCAGCAGCCCCCCTGGGACAGAAAATGAAAAACTGTTTTTT
15,TRBJ2-7,TRBV28,-,-,CASRPGTRSGSEQYF,TGTGCCAGCAGACCCGGGACAAGATCGGGCTCCGAGCAGTACTTC
13,TRBJ2-7,TRBV11-2,-,-,CASSSGASYEQYF,TGTGCCAGCAGCTCGGGAGCCTCCTACGAGCAGTACTTC
12,TRBJ1-3,TRBV29-1,-,-,CSVGDTGNTIYF,TGCAGCGTGGGTGACACTGGAAACACCATATATTTT
15,TRBJ2-7,TRBV25-1,TRBD2,-,CASSEWASGAYEQYF,TGTGCCAGCAGTGAATGGGCTAGCGGAGCCTACGAGCAGTACTTC
16,TRBJ2-5,TRBV5-1,TRBD2,-,CASSLGVAGAQETQYF,TGCGCCAGCAGCTTGGGTGTAGCGGGGGCTCAAGAGACCCAGTACTTC
12,TRBJ1-4,TRBV19,-,-,CASRETGEKLFF,TGTGCCAGTAGGGAGACAGGCGAAAAACTGTTTTTT
14,TRBJ1-5,TRBV5-1,-,few,CASSLMTGEEPQHF,TGCGCCAGCAGCTTGATGACAGGCGAGGAGCCCCAGCATTTT
14,TRBJ2-3,TRBV28,-,-,CASSPLAPTDTQYF,TGTGCCAGCAGTCCATTAGCCCCTACAGATACGCAGTATTTT
13,TRBJ2-1,TRBV9,TRBD2,-,CASTSRENNEQFF,TGTGCCTCGACTAGCAGAGAAAACAATGAGCAGTTCTTC
15,TRBJ2-1,TRBV5-6,TRBD2,few,CASSLGGSSYNEQFF,TGTGCCAGCAGCTTGGGCGGGAGCTCCTACAATGAGCAGTTCTTC
13,TRBJ1-1,TRBV6-5,-,-,CASSPGVNTEAFF,TGTGCCAGCAGCCCCGGGGTGAACACTGAAGCTTTCTTT
17,TRBJ2-3,TRBV5-1,TRBD2,few,CASSLLAGGSSTDTQYF,TGCGCCAGCAGCTTACTAGCGGGAGGTTCTAGCACAGATACGCAGTATTTT
16,TRBJ2-2,TRBV27,-,-,CASSLYGTLNTGELFF,TGTGCCAGCAGTTTATACGGGACACTAAACACCGGGGAGCTGTTTTTT
13,TRBJ2-7,TRBV19,-,-,CASSITAFDEQYF,TGTGCCAGTAGTATAACAGCCTTTGACGAGCAGTACTTC
15,TRBJ1-5,TRBV2,TRBD1,-,CAISQGASSNQPQHF,TGTGCCATAAGCCAGGGGGCGTCCTCCAATCAGCCCCAGCATTTT
18,TRBJ1-2,TRBV7-3,-,-,CASSLGVGSGDENYGYTF,TGTGCCAGCAGCTTAGGGGTCGGGTCAGGGGACGAGAACTATGGCTACACCTTC
15,TRBJ2-5,TRBV19,TRBD1,-,CASSVLGQGGEGQYF,TGTGCCAGTAGTGTCTTAGGACAGGGGGGGGAGGGCCAGTACTTC
12,TRBJ1-1,TRBV29-1,-,once,CSVGAGVTEAFF,TGCAGCGTTGGAGCAGGGGTCACTGAAGCTTTCTTT
14,TRBJ2-7,TRBV10-3,-,-,CAISDRVGSYEQYF,TGTGCCATCAGTGACAGGGTTGGGTCCTACGAGCAGTACTTC
18,TRBJ1-4,TRBV7-6,TRBD1,-,CASSFSRDRNMRGEKLFF,TGTGCCAGCAGCTTTTCCCGGGACAGGAATATGAGAGGTGAAAAACTGTTTTTT
17,TRBJ2-3,TRBV5-8,-,-,CASSLGDNLWGTDTQYF,TGTGCCAGCAGCCTCGGGGATAACCTCTGGGGCACAGATACGCAGTATTTT